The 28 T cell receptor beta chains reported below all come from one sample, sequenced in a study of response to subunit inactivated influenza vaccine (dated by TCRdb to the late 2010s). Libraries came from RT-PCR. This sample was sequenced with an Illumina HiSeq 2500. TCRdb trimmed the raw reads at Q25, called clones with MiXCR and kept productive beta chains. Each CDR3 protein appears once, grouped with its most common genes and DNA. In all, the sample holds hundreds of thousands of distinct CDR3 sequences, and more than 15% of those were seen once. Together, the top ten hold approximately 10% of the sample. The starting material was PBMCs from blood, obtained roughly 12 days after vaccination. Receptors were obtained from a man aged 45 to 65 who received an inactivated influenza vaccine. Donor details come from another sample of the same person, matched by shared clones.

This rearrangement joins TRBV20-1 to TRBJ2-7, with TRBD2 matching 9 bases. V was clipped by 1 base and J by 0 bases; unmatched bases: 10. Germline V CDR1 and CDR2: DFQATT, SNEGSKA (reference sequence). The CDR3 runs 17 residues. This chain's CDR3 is CSARVPSGTLLSYEQYF. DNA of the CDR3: TGCAGTGCTAGAGTGCCTAGCGGGACCCTACTCTCCTACGAGCAGTACTTC.

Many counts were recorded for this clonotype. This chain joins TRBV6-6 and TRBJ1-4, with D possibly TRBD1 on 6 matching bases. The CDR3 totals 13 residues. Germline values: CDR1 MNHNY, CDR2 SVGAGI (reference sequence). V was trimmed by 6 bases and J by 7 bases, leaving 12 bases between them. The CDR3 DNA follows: TGTGCCAGCAGAGACGACAGGTCTGAAAAACTGTTTTTT. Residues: CASRDDRSEKLFF.

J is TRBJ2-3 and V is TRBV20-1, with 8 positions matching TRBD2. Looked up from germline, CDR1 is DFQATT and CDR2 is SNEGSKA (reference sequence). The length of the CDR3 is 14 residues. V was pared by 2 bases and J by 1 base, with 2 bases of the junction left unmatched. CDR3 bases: TGCAGTGCTAGAAAAGCGGGAGGCACAGATACGCAGTATTTT. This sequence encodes CSARKAGGTDTQYF.

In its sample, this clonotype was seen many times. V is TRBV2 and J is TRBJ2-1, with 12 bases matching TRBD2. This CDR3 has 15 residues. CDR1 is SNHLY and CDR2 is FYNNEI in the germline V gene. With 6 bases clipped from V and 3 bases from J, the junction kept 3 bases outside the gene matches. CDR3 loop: CASRETSGGYNEQFF. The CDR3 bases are TGTGCCAGCAGAGAGACTAGCGGGGGCTACAATGAGCAGTTCTTC.

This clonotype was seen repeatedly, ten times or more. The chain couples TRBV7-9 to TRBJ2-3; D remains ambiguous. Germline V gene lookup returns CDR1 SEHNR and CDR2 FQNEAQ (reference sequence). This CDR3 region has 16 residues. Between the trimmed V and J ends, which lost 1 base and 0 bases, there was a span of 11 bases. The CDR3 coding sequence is TGTGCCAGCAGCTTAGTCCAACTCTCTAGCACAGATACGCAGTATTTT. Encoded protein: CASSLVQLSSTDTQYF.

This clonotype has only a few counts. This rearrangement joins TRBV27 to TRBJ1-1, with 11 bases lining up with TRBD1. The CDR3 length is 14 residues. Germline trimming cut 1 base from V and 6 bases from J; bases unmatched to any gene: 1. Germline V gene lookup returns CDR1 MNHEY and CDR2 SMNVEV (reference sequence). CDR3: CASSLWGQGAEAFF. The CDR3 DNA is TGTGCCAGCAGTTTATGGGGACAGGGGGCTGAAGCTTTCTTT.

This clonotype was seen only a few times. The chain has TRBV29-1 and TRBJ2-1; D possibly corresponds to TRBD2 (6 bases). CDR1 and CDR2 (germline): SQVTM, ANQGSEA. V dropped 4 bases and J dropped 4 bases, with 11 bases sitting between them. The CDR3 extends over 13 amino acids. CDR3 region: CSVALALYNEQFF. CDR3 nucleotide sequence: TGCAGCGTTGCGCTAGCGCTTTACAATGAGCAGTTCTTC.

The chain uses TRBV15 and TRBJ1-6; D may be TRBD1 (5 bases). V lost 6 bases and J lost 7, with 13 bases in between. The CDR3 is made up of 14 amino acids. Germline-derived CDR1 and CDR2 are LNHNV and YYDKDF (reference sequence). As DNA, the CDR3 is TGTGCCACCAGTCCAGGGACGGTCAATTCACCCCTCCACTTT. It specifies CATSPGTVNSPLHF.

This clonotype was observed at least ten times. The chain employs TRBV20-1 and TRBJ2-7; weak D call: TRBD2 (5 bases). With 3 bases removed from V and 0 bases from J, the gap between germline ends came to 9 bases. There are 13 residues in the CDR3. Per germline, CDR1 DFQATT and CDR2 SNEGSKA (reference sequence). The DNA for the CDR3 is TGCAGTGCTAGTCGGGGAAGCTCCTACGAGCAGTACTTC. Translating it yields CSASRGSSYEQYF.

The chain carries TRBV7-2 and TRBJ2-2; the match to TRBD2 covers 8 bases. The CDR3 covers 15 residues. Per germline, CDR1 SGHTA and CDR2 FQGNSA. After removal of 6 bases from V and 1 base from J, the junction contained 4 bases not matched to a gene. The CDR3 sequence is CASRGSGVNTGELFF. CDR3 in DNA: TGTGCCAGCAGGGGTAGCGGGGTGAACACCGGGGAGCTGTTTTTT.

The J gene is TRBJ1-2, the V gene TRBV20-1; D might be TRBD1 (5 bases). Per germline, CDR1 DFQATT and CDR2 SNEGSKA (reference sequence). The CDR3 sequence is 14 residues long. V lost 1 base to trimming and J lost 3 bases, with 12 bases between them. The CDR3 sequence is CSARATSGYYGYTF. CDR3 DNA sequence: TGCAGTGCTAGAGCGACTTCAGGGTACTATGGCTACACCTTC.

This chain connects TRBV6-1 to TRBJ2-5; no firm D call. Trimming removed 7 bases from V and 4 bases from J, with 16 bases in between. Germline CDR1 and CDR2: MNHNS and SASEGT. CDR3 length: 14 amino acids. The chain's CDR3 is CASNFSGSPETQYF. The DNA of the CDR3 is TGTGCCAGCAACTTTTCGGGCTCCCCAGAGACCCAGTACTTC.

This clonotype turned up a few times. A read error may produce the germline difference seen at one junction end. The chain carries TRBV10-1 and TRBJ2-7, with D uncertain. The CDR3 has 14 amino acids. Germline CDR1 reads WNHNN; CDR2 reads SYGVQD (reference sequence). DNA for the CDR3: TGCGCCAGCGGTAGTAGTAGTGCATCCTCCGAGCAGTACTTC. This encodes CASGSSSASSEQYF.

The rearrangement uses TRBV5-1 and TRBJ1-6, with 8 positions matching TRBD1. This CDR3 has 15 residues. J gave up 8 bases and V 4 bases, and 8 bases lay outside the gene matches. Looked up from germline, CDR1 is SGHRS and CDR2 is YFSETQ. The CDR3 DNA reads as TGCGCCAGCAGCCAGCGACAGGGGTATGATTCACCCCTCCACTTT. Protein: CASSQRQGYDSPLHF. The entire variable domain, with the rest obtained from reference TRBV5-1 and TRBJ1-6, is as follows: KAGVTQTPRYLIKTRGQQVTLSCSPISGHRSVSWYQQTPGQGLQFLFEYFSETQRNKGNFPGRFSGRQFSNSRSEMNVSTLELGDSALYLCASSQRQGYDSPLHFGNGTRLTVT.

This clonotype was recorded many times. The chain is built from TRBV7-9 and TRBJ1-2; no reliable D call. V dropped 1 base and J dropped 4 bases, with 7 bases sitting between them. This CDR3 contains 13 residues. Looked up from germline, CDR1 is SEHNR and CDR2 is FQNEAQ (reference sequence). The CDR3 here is CASSLGQVYGYTF. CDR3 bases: TGTGCCAGCAGCTTAGGGCAGGTCTATGGCTACACCTTC.

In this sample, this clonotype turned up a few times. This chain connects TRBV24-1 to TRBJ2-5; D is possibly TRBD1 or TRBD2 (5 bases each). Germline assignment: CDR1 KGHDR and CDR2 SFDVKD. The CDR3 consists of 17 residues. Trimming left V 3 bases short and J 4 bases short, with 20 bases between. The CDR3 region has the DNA TGTGCCACCAGTGATCACGCGACCGGGACCGCGGTAGAGACCCAGTACTTC. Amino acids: CATSDHATGTAVETQYF.

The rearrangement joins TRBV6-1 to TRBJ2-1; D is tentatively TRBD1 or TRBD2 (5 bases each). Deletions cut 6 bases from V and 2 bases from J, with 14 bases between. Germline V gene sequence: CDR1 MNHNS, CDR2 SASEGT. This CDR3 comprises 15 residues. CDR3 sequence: CASSPPGRTYNEQFF. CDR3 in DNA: TGTGCCAGCAGCCCCCCGGGACGGACCTACAATGAGCAGTTCTTC.

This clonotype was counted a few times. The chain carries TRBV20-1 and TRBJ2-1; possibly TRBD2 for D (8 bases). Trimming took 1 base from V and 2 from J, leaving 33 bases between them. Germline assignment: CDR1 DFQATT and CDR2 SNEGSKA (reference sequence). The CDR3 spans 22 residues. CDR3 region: CSARATQGGRGEALAAYNEQFF. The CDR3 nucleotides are TGCAGTGCTAGAGCCACCCAAGGGGGCAGGGGCGAGGCACTAGCGGCCTACAATGAGCAGTTCTTC.

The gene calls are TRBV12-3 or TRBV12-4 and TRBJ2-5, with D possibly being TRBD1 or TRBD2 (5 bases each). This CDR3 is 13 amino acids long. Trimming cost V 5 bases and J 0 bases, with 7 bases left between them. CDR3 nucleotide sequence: TGTGCCAGCAGTAAGGGACACCAAGAGACCCAGTACTTC. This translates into CASSKGHQETQYF.

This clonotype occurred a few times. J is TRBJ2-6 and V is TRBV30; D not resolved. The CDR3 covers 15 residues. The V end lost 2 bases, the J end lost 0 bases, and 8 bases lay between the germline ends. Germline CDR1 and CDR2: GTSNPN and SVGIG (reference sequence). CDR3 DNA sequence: TGTGCCTGGAGTTCGGGTAGCTCTGGGGCCAACGTCCTGACTTTC. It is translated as CAWSSGSSGANVLTF.

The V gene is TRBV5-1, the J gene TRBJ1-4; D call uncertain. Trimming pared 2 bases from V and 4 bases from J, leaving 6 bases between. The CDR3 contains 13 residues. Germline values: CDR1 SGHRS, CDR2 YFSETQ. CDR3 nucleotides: TGCGCCAGCAGCTTCAGAGATAATGAAAAACTGTTTTTT. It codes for CASSFRDNEKLFF.

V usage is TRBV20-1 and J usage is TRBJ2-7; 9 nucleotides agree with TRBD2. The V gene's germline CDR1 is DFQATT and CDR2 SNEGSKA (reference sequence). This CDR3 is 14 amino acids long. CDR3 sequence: CRVASGAASYEQYF. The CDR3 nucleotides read TGCAGAGTAGCTAGCGGGGCGGCCTCCTACGAGCAGTACTTC.

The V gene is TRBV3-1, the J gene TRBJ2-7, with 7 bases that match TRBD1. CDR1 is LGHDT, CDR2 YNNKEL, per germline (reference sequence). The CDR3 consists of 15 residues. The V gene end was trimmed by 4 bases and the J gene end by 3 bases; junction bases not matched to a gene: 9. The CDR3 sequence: CASSRTWTGLYEQYF. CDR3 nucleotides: TGTGCCAGCAGCCGAACATGGACAGGACTCTACGAGCAGTACTTC.

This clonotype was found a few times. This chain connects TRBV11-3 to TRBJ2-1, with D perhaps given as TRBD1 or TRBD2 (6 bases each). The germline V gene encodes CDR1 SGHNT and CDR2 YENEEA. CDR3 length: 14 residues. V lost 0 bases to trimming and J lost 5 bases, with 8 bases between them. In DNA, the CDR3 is TGTGCCAGCAGCTTAGACGGGGGCGACAATGAGCAGTTCTTC. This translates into CASSLDGGDNEQFF. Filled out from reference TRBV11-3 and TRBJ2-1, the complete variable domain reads EAGVVQSPRYKIIEKKQPVAFWCNPISGHNTLYWYLQNLGQGPELLIRYENEEAVDDSQLPKDRFSAERLKGVDSTLKIQPAELGDSAVYLCASSLDGGDNEQFFGPGTRLTVL.

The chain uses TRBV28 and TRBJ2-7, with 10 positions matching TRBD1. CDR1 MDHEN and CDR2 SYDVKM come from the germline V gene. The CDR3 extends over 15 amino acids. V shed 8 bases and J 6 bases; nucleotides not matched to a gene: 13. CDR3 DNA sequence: TGTGCCAGCTTTTCCCCGGGACAGGGGATAGGCGAGCAGTACTTC. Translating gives CASFSPGQGIGEQYF. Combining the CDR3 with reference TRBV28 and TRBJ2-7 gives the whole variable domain DVKVTQSSRYLVKRTGEKVFLECVQDMDHENMFWYRQDPGLGLRLIYFSYDVKMKEKGDIPEGYSVSREKKERFSLILESASTNQTSMYLCASFSPGQGIGEQYFGPGTRLTVT.

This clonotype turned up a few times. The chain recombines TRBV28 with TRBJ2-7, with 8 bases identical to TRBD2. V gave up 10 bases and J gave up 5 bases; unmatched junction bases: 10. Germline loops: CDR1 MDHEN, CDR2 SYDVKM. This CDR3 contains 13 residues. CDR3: CATGRGEIDEQYF. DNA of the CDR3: TGTGCCACCGGGCGGGGGGAGATCGACGAGCAGTACTTC. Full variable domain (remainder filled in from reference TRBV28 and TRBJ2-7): DVKVTQSSRYLVKRTGEKVFLECVQDMDHENMFWYRQDPGLGLRLIYFSYDVKMKEKGDIPEGYSVSREKKERFSLILESASTNQTSMYLCATGRGEIDEQYFGPGTRLTVT.

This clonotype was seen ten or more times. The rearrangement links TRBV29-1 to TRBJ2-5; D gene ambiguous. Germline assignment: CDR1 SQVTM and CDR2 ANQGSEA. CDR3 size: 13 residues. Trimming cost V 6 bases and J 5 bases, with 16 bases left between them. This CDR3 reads CSVISTFGETQYF. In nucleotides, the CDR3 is TGCAGCGTCATCTCGACGTTTGGGGAGACCCAGTACTTC.

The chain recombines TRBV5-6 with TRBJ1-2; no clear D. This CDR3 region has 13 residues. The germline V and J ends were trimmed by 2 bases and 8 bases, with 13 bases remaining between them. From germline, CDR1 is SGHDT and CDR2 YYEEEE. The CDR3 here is CASSFREREGYTF. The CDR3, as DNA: TGTGCCAGCAGCTTCCGGGAACGTGAGGGCTACACCTTC.